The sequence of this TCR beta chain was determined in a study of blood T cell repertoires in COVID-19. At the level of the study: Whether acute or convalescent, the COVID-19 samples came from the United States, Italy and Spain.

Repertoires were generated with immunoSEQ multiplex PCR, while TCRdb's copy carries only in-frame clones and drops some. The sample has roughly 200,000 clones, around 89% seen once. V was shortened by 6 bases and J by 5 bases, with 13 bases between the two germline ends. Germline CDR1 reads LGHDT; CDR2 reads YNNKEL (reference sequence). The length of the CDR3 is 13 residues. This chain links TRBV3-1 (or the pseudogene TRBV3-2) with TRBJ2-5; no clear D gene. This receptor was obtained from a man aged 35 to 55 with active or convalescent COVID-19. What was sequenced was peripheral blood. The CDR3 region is CASSRGVVETQYF. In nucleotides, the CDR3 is TGTGCCAGCAGTCGAGGAGTCGTGGAGACCCAGTACTTC.